This passage covers 27 T cell receptor beta chains from one sample sequenced in a study of shared clonotypes between healthy human individuals. Naive-designated CD8 cells lacked CD45RO, were positively enriched for CCR7, and omitted terminally differentiated effector memory CD45RA+ cells. Produced via immunoSEQ multiplex PCR; TCRdb's table is partial and in-frame only. The repertoire holds about 2,200,000 clones, with 90% to 95% as singletons. The sequenced sample consisted of naive CD8+ T cells from PBMCs. Receptors originate from a man between 18 and 29 years old in good health. Some clones in this sample may be carry-over from other donors' samples.

The rearrangement links TRBV2 to TRBJ1-4, with D possibly TRBD1 on 6 matching bases. Trimming removed 6 bases at V and 6 bases at J, with 20 bases between. The length of the CDR3 is 16 residues. Per germline, CDR1 SNHLY and CDR2 FYNNEI. CDR3 DNA sequence: TGTGCCAGCAGCCTGAGCCCGCAGGACAGAGATGAAAAACTGTTTTTT. It codes for CASSLSPQDRDEKLFF.

This clone has a single count. The J gene is TRBJ2-3, the V gene TRBV7-9, with D possibly matching TRBD1 (6 bases). Germline V lookup: CDR1 SEHNR, CDR2 FQNEAQ (reference sequence). The germline V and J ends were trimmed by 5 bases and 2 bases, with 17 bases remaining between them. The length of the CDR3 is 16 residues. For the CDR3, the DNA is TGTGCCAGCAGCCATCACCCGGACAGTTACACAGATACGCAGTATTTT. Translated, it gives CASSHHPDSYTDTQYF.

V usage is TRBV4-3 and J usage is TRBJ1-1; D perhaps matches TRBD1 (5 bases). The CDR3 loop spans 13 amino acids. V lost 0 bases, J lost 7 bases, and 9 bases lay in between. Germline CDR1 and CDR2: LGHNA and YSLEER. CDR3 in amino acids: CASSQDRGVEAFF. The CDR3 DNA reads TGCGCCAGCAGCCAAGATCGGGGGGTTGAAGCTTTCTTT.

CDR3 sequence: CASSLVTVDEQFF. CDR3 nucleotide sequence: TGTGCCAGCAGCTTAGTAACAGTCGATGAGCAGTTCTTC. The rearrangement joins TRBV7-6 to TRBJ2-1; D call uncertain. The CDR3 consists of 13 residues. Trimming took off 1 base at V and 8 bases at J, with 9 bases between the two ends. Germline CDR1 is SGHVS and CDR2 is FNYEAQ. The full variable domain, in which reference TRBV7-6 and TRBJ2-1 provide the parts outside the CDR3, is GAGVSQSPRYKVTKRGQDVALRCDPISGHVSLYWYRQALGQGPEFLTYFNYEAQQDKSGLPNDRFSAERPEGSISTLTIQRTEQRDSAMYRCASSLVTVDEQFFGPGTRLTVL.

To note about this clone: Other DNA sequences in this sample translate to the same CDR3. J is TRBJ2-1 and V is TRBV27; D might be TRBD1 (7 bases). The germline gives CDR1 MNHEY, CDR2 SMNVEV (reference sequence). Trimming removed 7 bases from V and 8 bases from J, with 9 bases in between. CDR3 size: 11 residues. The chain's CDR3 is CASIRGDEQFF. The CDR3 DNA reads TGTGCCAGCATCAGGGGGGATGAGCAGTTCTTC.

Only a few counts were recorded for this clone. The V and J genes are TRBV6-1 and TRBJ1-2, with D uncertain. CDR1 and CDR2 from the germline V gene are MNHNS and SASEGT. V was cut by 3 bases and J by 4 bases, with 12 bases left in between. The CDR3 is 14 amino acids. CDR3 in amino acids: CASSDVRSSYGYTF. The CDR3 DNA reads TGTGCCAGCAGTGACGTCAGATCCTCCTATGGCTACACCTTC.

The count of this clone is one. V usage is TRBV28 and J usage is TRBJ2-3; 10 bases fit TRBD2. The V gene's germline CDR1 is MDHEN and CDR2 SYDVKM. Trimming took 4 bases from V and 5 from J; bases not matched to a gene: 12. The CDR3 runs to 17 residues. The CDR3 loop is CASSSLLLAGVGDTQYF. CDR3 sequence (DNA): TGTGCCAGCAGTTCCCTTCTCCTAGCGGGAGTGGGAGATACGCAGTATTTT.

V usage is TRBV10-1 and J usage is TRBJ2-1, with 12 nucleotides matching TRBD1. This CDR3 region has 16 residues. Germline CDR1 reads WNHNN; CDR2 reads SYGVQD (reference sequence). V was clipped by 3 bases and J by 7 bases; unmatched bases: 7. For the CDR3, the DNA is TGCGCCAGCAGTGAAACCGGGACAGGGGGCTTTAATGAGCAGTTCTTC. As protein: CASSETGTGGFNEQFF.

V is TRBV6-6 and J is TRBJ2-5; the D gene is possibly TRBD2 (6 bases). The germline V and J ends were trimmed by 2 bases and 4 bases, with 17 bases remaining between them. Looked up from germline, CDR1 is MNHNY and CDR2 is SVGAGI (reference sequence). The CDR3 has 16 residues. The CDR3: CASSYIKSRGRETQYF. The CDR3 nucleotides read TGTGCCAGCAGTTACATTAAGAGTCGGGGGAGAGAGACCCAGTACTTC.

The chain links TRBV4-2 to TRBJ2-1; a possible D gene is TRBD2 (6 bases). Deletions cut 0 bases from V and 3 bases from J, with 12 bases between. CDR3 length equals 16 residues. Germline V gene data show CDR1 as LGHNA and CDR2 as YNFKEQ. The DNA for the CDR3 is TGTGCCAGCAGCCAAGAATGGGACTTTGGCTACAATGAGCAGTTCTTC. Its translation: CASSQEWDFGYNEQFF.

This sequence joins TRBV11-3 and TRBJ2-5, with 9 nucleotides matching TRBD1. This CDR3 comprises 13 residues. CDR1 and CDR2 (germline): SGHNT, YENEEA. V shed 5 bases, J shed 5 bases, and the junction held 3 bases outside the gene matches. The chain's CDR3 is CASSHGTGETQYF. CDR3 nucleotide sequence: TGTGCCAGCAGCCATGGGACAGGGGAGACCCAGTACTTC.

V is TRBV19 and J is TRBJ2-3; D not resolved. The CDR3 is 12 amino acids. Trimming shortened V by 6 bases and J by 6 bases, and 10 bases separated the two germline ends. CDR1 is LNHDA and CDR2 is SQIVND in the germline V gene (reference sequence). CDR3 nucleotide sequence: TGTGCCAGTAGCCCCGGATGGGATACGCAGTATTTT. The encoded protein is CASSPGWDTQYF.

This clone was recorded once. V usage is TRBV4-1 and J usage is TRBJ1-2, with 10 nucleotides matching TRBD1. This CDR3 comprises 15 residues. Germline V gene data show CDR1 as MGHRA and CDR2 as YSYEKL. V was pared by 4 bases and J by 5 bases, with 7 bases of the junction left unmatched. The CDR3 DNA follows: TGCGCCAGCAGCCGCCCCGGGACAGGGGATTATGGCTACACCTTC. Encoded protein: CASSRPGTGDYGYTF.

This chain joins TRBV9 and TRBJ2-7; TRBD2 aligns across 8 bases. Trimming removed 2 bases from V and 3 bases from J; junction bases left unmatched: 10. Germline CDR1 reads SGDLS; CDR2 reads YYNGEE. The CDR3 extends over 16 amino acids. DNA for the CDR3: TGTGCCAGCAGCGTCCATAGCGGGATAGGCCACTACGAGCAGTACTTC. Translating gives CASSVHSGIGHYEQYF. Full variable domain (remainder filled in from reference TRBV9 and TRBJ2-7): DSGVTQTPKHLITATGQRVTLRCSPRSGDLSVYWYQQSLDQGLQFLIQYYNGEERAKGNILERFSAQQFPDLHSELNLSSLELGDSALYFCASSVHSGIGHYEQYFGPGTRLTVT.

The chain employs TRBV27 and TRBJ2-7; D unresolved. Trimming cost V 4 bases and J 4 bases, with 14 bases left between them. Germline CDR1 MNHEY, CDR2 SMNVEV (reference sequence). This CDR3 has 14 amino acids. The CDR3 coding sequence is TGTGCCAGCAGTTGGACCTCTCCCGGATACGAGCAGTACTTC. Encoded protein: CASSWTSPGYEQYF.

The V call is TRBV27, the J call TRBJ2-7; 7 bases line up with TRBD1. Trimming cost V 6 bases and J 0 bases; bases outside gene matches: 8. The V gene's germline CDR1 is MNHEY and CDR2 SMNVEV (reference sequence). There are 15 residues in the CDR3. The CDR3, as DNA: TGTGCCAGCAGGTACATGGGACAGAGCTCCTACGAGCAGTACTTC. It is translated as CASRYMGQSSYEQYF.

The chain recombines TRBV5-4 with TRBJ2-7, with 9 nucleotides matching TRBD2. V lost 2 bases and J lost 3; bases outside the gene matches: 9. There are 16 residues in the CDR3. Germline V gives CDR1 SGHNT, CDR2 YYREEE (reference sequence). CDR3 region: CASSLEGLAGIYEQYF. CDR3 sequence (DNA): TGTGCCAGCAGCTTAGAGGGGCTAGCGGGGATCTACGAGCAGTACTTC.

The chain is built from TRBV2 and TRBJ2-5; D ambiguous. In germline, CDR1 is SNHLY, CDR2 FYNNEI. Trimming removed 5 bases from V and 5 bases from J, with 15 bases in between. This CDR3 is built from 14 residues. The CDR3 loop is CASSSPTSPETQYF. The CDR3 region has the DNA TGTGCCAGCAGTTCCCCGACTTCTCCCGAGACCCAGTACTTC. The entire variable domain, with the rest obtained from reference TRBV2 and TRBJ2-5, is as follows: EPEVTQTPSHQVTQMGQEVILRCVPISNHLYFYWYRQILGQKVEFLVSFYNNEISEKSEIFDDQFSVERPDGSNFTLKIRSTKLEDSAMYFCASSSPTSPETQYFGPGTRLLVL.

Concerning this clone itself: Other DNA variants within this sample encode the same CDR3. The chain is built from TRBV9 and TRBJ1-5; TRBD1 aligns across 9 bases. V was pared by 3 bases and J by 8 bases, with 6 bases of the junction left unmatched. Germline CDR1 SGDLS, CDR2 YYNGEE. This CDR3 is built from 14 residues. The CDR3 loop reads CASSAGTGREPQHF. DNA for the CDR3: TGTGCCAGCAGCGCTGGGACAGGGCGGGAGCCCCAGCATTTT.

This chain links TRBV27 with TRBJ2-1; 11 nucleotides align to TRBD2. With V trimmed by 5 bases and J by 4 bases, 7 bases remained unmatched. Germline V gene data show CDR1 as MNHEY and CDR2 as SMNVEV (reference sequence). This CDR3 is 16 amino acids long. The CDR3 spells CASSRRLAGIYNEQFF. CDR3 sequence (DNA): TGTGCCAGCAGTCGGCGACTAGCGGGGATTTACAATGAGCAGTTCTTC.

V usage is TRBV29-1 and J usage is TRBJ2-2; D is ambiguous. Germline CDR1 reads SQVTM; CDR2 reads ANQGSEA. V was cut by 4 bases and J by 6 bases, with 15 bases left in between. This CDR3 has 14 residues. Here the CDR3 reads CSVAPTSTAGELFF. The CDR3 bases are TGCAGCGTTGCGCCAACCTCAACGGCCGGGGAGCTGTTTTTT.

The V and J genes are TRBV27 and TRBJ2-7; the D call may be TRBD1 or TRBD2 (5 bases each). The CDR3 is 15 residues long. The V gene's germline CDR1 is MNHEY and CDR2 SMNVEV (reference sequence). V was clipped by 7 bases and J by 0 bases, with 16 bases between them. The chain's CDR3 is CASIPTGRSSYEQYF. The DNA of the CDR3 is TGTGCCAGCATTCCTACGGGACGGAGCTCCTACGAGCAGTACTTC.

V usage is TRBV5-6 and J usage is TRBJ2-5; D unresolved. CDR1 SGHDT and CDR2 YYEEEE come from the germline V gene. Between the trimmed V and J ends, which lost 0 bases and 5 bases, there was a span of 8 bases. This CDR3 spans 13 amino acids. The CDR3 sequence: CASSLGNGETQYF. DNA of the CDR3: TGTGCCAGCAGCTTGGGCAATGGGGAGACCCAGTACTTC.

The genes are TRBV7-9 and TRBJ2-2; unclear D gene. V was clipped by 4 bases and J by 1 base, with 10 bases between them. Looked up from germline, CDR1 is SEHNR and CDR2 is FQNEAQ (reference sequence). The CDR3 is 15 amino acids. The DNA of the CDR3 is TGTGCCAGCAGCTCACGCCAAGGGAACACCGGGGAGCTGTTTTTT. The encoded protein is CASSSRQGNTGELFF.

The rearrangement joins TRBV5-6 to TRBJ2-1; TRBD2 matches 7 bases. CDR3 length: 14 amino acids. CDR1 and CDR2 (germline): SGHDT, YYEEEE. The J segment lost 9 bases and the V segment lost 4 bases, leaving 10 bases of the junction unmatched. This CDR3 reads CASSRGGRFGEQFF. In nucleotides, the CDR3 is TGTGCCAGCAGCCGGGGAGGGAGGTTTGGTGAGCAGTTCTTC. Based on the CDR3 plus reference TRBV5-6 and TRBJ2-1, the full variable domain is DAGVTQSPTHLIKTRGQQVTLRCSPKSGHDTVSWYQQALGQGPQFIFQYYEEEERQRGNFPDRFSGHQFPNYSSELNVNALLLGDSALYLCASSRGGRFGEQFFGPGTRLTVL.

The table lists this clone with a count of one. J is TRBJ2-1 and V is TRBV14; no clear D. Germline-derived CDR1 and CDR2 are SGHDN and FVKESK. The CDR3 is 13 residues long. The germline V and J ends were trimmed by 4 bases and 3 bases, with 7 bases remaining between them. The CDR3 spells CASSLGFYNEQFF. The CDR3 DNA sequence: TGTGCCAGCAGCCTCGGATTCTACAATGAGCAGTTCTTC.

V and J are TRBV27 and TRBJ2-7, with TRBD1 identical over 11 bases. After removal of 6 bases from V and 5 bases from J, the junction contained 12 bases not matched to a gene. Per germline, CDR1 MNHEY and CDR2 SMNVEV (reference sequence). CDR3 length: 16 residues. The CDR3 reads CASSPGQGDQVDEQYF. The CDR3 DNA follows: TGTGCCAGCAGCCCGGGACAGGGGGACCAGGTGGACGAGCAGTACTTC.